This T cell receptor beta chain was recorded in a study of beta chain features in type 1 diabetes. The trim removed 3 bases at V and 2 bases at J, leaving 4 bases unmatched. There are 16 residues in the CDR3. CDR1 is SGHTA and CDR2 is FQGNSA in the germline V gene. Expressed TCRB transcripts got sequenced, as all isolated RNA was reverse transcribed. Produced via immunoSEQ multiplex PCR; TCRdb's table is partial and in-frame only. Altogether tens of thousands of clones are present, around a third being singletons, with the ten largest covering roughly 0.44%. The rearrangement links TRBV7-2 to TRBJ2-3, with TRBD2 identical over 11 bases. This receptor was identified in a woman aged 18-30 years in good health. The sample consisted of stem cell memory CD4+ T cells from blood. CDR3 sequence reads: CASSFSSGGPTDTQYF. CDR3 nucleotide sequence: TGTGCCAGCAGCTTCTCTAGCGGGGGGCCCACAGATACGCAGTATTTT.